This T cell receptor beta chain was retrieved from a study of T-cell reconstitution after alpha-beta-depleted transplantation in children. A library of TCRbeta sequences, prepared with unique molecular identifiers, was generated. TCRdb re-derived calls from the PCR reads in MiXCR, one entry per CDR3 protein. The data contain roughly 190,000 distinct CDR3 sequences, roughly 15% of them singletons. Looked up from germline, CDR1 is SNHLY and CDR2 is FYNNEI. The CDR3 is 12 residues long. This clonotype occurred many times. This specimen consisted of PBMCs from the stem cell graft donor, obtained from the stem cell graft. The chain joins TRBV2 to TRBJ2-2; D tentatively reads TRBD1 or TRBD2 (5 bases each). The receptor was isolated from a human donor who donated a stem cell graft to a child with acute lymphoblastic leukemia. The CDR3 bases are TGTACCGGGACCTCGGATACCGGGGAGCTGTTTTTT. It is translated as CTGTSDTGELFF.